One and the same sample provided the 3 T cell receptor beta chains below, sequenced in a study of cytomegalovirus exposure and HLA in healthy donors. PCR was performed using 60 Vbeta and 13 Jbeta primers. Method: immunoSEQ multiplex PCR; TCRdb's copy keeps in-frame clones and lacks some. The sample lists 200,000 to 300,000 clones, about 81% occurring once. The sequenced sample consisted of PBMCs. Receptors were obtained from an older woman in good health and CMV-seropositive.

The genes are TRBV4-1 and TRBJ1-2; TRBD1 matches 8 bases. After removal of 1 base from V and 8 bases from J, the junction contained 6 bases not matched to a gene. The CDR3 consists of 14 residues. CDR1 MGHRA and CDR2 YSYEKL come from the germline V gene. The CDR3: CASSQGTGSRGYTF. The CDR3 DNA follows: TGCGCCAGCAGCCAAGGGACAGGGAGTCGGGGCTACACCTTC.

The genes are TRBV7-9 and TRBJ1-4; maybe TRBD1 (5 bases). The germline gives CDR1 SEHNR, CDR2 FQNEAQ (reference sequence). The CDR3 covers 13 residues. V shed 6 bases and J shed 6 bases, with 11 bases lying between them. CDR3 loop: CASSKGADEKLFF. CDR3 sequence (DNA): TGTGCCAGCAGTAAAGGGGCGGATGAAAAACTGTTTTTT. Using reference TRBV7-9 and TRBJ1-4 for the parts outside the CDR3, the full variable domain is DTGVSQNPRHKITKRGQNVTFRCDPISEHNRLYWYRQTLGQGPEFLTYFQNEAQLEKSRLLSDRFSAERPKGSFSTLEIQRTEQGDSAMYLCASSKGADEKLFFGSGTQLSVL.

This sequence joins TRBV27 and TRBJ1-5, with TRBD1 identical over 7 bases. J lost 10 bases, V lost 6 bases, and 15 bases had no gene match. The CDR3 has 15 residues. Germline CDR1 MNHEY, CDR2 SMNVEV (reference sequence). Written as DNA, the CDR3 is TGTGCCAGCAGCCTTGGGACAGCTGGGTTCGCCCCCCAGCATTTT. Translated: CASSLGTAGFAPQHF.